This TCR beta chain was sequenced in a study of T-cell memory formation after mild COVID-19. Overall study: For the most part, TCR clusters were specific to one donor.

This CDR3 comprises 14 residues. Germline V lookup: CDR1 SGDLS, CDR2 YYNGEE. Trimming stripped 3 bases from V and 3 bases from J, with 9 bases between. From the 5' RACE reads, TCRdb called clonotypes with MiXCR, one entry per CDR3 protein. Of around 430,000 distinct CDR3 sequences in the sample, 15% to 20% were seen once. This receptor was identified in a man aged 18 to 29 who had mild COVID-19 (a few samples of this study predate the infection). Cell type and time point are not known. The chain carries TRBV9 and TRBJ2-2; D gene ambiguous. Material: PBMCs or a T cell subset sorted from them (not recorded which). This CDR3 is CASSAVVDTGELFF. DNA of the CDR3: TGTGCCAGCAGCGCGGTTGTAGACACCGGGGAGCTGTTTTTT.